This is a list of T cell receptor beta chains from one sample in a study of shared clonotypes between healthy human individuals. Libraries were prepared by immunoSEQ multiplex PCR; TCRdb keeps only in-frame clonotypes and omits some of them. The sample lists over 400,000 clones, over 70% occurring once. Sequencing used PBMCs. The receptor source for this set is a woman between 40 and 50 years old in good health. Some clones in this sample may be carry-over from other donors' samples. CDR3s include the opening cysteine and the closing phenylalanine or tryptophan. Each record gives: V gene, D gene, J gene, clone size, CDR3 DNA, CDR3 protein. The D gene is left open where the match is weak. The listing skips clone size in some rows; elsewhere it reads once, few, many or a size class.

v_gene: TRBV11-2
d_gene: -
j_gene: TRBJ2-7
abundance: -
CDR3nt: TGTGCCAGCAGCCTACAGTCCTTTTACGAGCAGTACTTC
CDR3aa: CASSLQSFYEQYF

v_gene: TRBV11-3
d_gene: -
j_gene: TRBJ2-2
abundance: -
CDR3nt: TGTGCCAGCAGCTTAGTCCCCGGGGGCACCGGGGAGCTGTTTTTT
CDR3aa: CASSLVPGGTGELFF

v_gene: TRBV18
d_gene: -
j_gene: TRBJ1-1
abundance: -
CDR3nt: TGTGCCAGCTCACCACCCCAGGGCCATTGGGGGGCTTTCTTT
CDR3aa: CASSPPQGHWGAFF

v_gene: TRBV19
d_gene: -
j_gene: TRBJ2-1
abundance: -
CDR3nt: TGTGCCAGTAGTTCCTCAGGGTACAATGAGCAGTTCTTC
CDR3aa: CASSSSGYNEQFF

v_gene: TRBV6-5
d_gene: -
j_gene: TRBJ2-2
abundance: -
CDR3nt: TGTGCCAGCAGTTACAACTCACGGACCGGGGAGCTGTTTTTT
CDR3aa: CASSYNSRTGELFF

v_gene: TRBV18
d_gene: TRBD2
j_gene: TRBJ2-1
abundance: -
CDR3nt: TGTGCCAGCTCACCTAACGCGGGAGGGTCCTACAATGAGCAGTTCTTC
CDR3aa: CASSPNAGGSYNEQFF

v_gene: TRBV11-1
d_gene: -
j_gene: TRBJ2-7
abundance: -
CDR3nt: TGTGCCAGCAGCTTAGACGCTTGGTCCTACGAGCAGTACTTC
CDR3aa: CASSLDAWSYEQYF

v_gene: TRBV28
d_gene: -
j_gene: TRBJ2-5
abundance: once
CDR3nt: TGTGCCAGCAGGGAACAGGGTCGGGAGACCCAGTACTTC
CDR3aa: CASREQGRETQYF

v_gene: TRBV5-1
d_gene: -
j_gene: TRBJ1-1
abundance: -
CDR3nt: TGCGCCAGCAGCTTGGGACTGACCATGAACACTGAAGCTTTCTTT
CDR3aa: CASSLGLTMNTEAFF

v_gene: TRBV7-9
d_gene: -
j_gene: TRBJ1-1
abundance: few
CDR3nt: TGTGCCAGCAGCCCAGGGTCGGGCACTGAAGCTTTCTTT
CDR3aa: CASSPGSGTEAFF

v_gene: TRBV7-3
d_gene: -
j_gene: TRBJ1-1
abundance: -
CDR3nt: TGTGCCAGCAGCTTAAGGGCAGCAGGCGCCACTGAAGCTTTCTTT
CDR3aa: CASSLRAAGATEAFF

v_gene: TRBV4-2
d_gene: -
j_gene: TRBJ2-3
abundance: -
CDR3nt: TGTGCCAGCAGCCAAGTTACGGGAGCAGCAGATACGCAGTATTTT
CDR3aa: CASSQVTGAADTQYF

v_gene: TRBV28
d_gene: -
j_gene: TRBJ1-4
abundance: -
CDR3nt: -
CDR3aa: CASSLRDRGRKNCFF

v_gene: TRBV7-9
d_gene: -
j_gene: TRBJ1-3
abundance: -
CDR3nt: TGTGCCAGCAGCCCCCGGGTCGGCTCTGGAAACACCATATATTTT
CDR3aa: CASSPRVGSGNTIYF

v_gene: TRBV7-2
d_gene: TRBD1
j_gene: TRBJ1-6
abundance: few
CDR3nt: TGTGCCAGCAGCTTCGGGACAGGAGGAAATTCACCCCTCCACTTT
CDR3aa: CASSFGTGGNSPLHF

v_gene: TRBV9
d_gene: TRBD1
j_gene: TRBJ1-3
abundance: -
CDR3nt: TGTGCCAGCAGCGCCGTGGGACAGGCGGCGGACACCATATATTTT
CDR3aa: CASSAVGQAADTIYF